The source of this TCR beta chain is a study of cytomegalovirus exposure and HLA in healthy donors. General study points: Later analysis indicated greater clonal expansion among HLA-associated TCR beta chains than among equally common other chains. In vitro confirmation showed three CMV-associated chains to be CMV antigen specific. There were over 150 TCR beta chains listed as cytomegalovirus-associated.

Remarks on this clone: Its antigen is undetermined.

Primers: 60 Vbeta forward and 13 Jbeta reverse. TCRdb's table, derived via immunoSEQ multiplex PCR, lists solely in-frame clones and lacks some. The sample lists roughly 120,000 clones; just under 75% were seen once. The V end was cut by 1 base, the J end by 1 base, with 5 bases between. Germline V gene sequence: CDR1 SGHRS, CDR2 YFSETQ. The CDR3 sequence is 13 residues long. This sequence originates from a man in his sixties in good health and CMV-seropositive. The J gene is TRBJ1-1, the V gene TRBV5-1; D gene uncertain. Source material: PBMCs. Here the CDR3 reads CASSLPPNTEAFF. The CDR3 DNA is TGCGCCAGCAGCTTGCCTCCGAACACTGAAGCTTTCTTT. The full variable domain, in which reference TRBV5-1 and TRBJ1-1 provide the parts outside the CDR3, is KAGVTQTPRYLIKTRGQQVTLSCSPISGHRSVSWYQQTPGQGLQFLFEYFSETQRNKGNFPGRFSGRQFSNSRSEMNVSTLELGDSALYLCASSLPPNTEAFFGQGTRLTVV.